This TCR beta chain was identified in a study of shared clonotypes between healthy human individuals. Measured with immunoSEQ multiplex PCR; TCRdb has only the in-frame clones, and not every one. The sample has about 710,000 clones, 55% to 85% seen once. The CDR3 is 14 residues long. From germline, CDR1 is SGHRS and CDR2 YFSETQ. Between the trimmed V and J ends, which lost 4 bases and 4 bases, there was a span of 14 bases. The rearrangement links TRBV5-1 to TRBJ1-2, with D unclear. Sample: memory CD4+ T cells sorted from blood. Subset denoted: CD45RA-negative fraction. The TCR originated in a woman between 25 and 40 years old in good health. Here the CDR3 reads CASSPVTETYGYTF. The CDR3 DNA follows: TGCGCCAGCAGCCCCGTAACCGAGACCTATGGCTACACCTTC. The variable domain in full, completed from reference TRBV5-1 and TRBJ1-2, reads KAGVTQTPRYLIKTRGQQVTLSCSPISGHRSVSWYQQTPGQGLQFLFEYFSETQRNKGNFPGRFSGRQFSNSRSEMNVSTLELGDSALYLCASSPVTETYGYTFGSGTRLTVV.